These 5 T cell receptor beta chains originate from one sample sequenced in a study of PD-L1 blockade in urothelial cancer. The time point: peripheral blood 6 weeks after treatment start. Here immunoSEQ multiplex PCR was the method, and the copy in TCRdb shows in-frame clones only, minus some. The sample carries some 110,000 clones, 80% to 95% recorded once. The material sequenced was PBMCs, taken around atezolizumab (anti-PD-L1) treatment. Receptors originate from a man aged 55 to 69 with urothelial cancer.

A single count supports this clone. The chain employs TRBV7-2 and TRBJ2-1; D might be TRBD2 (5 bases). The CDR3 consists of 15 residues. Germline V gene sequence: CDR1 SGHTA, CDR2 FQGNSA. V shed 2 bases and J shed 8 bases, with 16 bases lying between them. The CDR3 DNA reads as TGTGCCAGCAGCTTATCCCGGGATATCGGCCATGAGCAGTTCTTC. The encoded protein is CASSLSRDIGHEQFF.

The V and J genes are TRBV6-1 and TRBJ2-7; no definite D call. CDR3 length: 12 residues. Germline loops: CDR1 MNHNS, CDR2 SASEGT. The ends were cut back, 6 bases at V and 0 bases at J, with 6 bases in the middle. CDR3 amino acids: CASRARSYEQYF. The CDR3 nucleotides are TGTGCCAGCAGGGCCCGCTCCTACGAGCAGTACTTC.

As to this clone: Other DNA sequences within the sample encode an identical CDR3. This sequence joins TRBV18 and TRBJ2-5; D call uncertain. Germline CDR1 and CDR2: KGHSH and LQKENI. Trimming cost V 2 bases and J 5 bases, with 3 bases left between them. The CDR3 has 11 amino acids. The CDR3 nucleotides read TGTGCCAGCTCACCAGGCGAGACCCAGTACTTC. It codes for CASSPGETQYF.

The sample holds a few counts of this clone. J is TRBJ1-2 and V is TRBV18; 8 bases line up with TRBD1. The CDR3 runs 15 residues. CDR1 and CDR2 from the germline V gene are KGHSH and LQKENI. Trimming at V came to 3 bases and at J to 6 bases, leaving 9 bases not matched to a gene. The chain's CDR3 is CASSPETGAYHGYTF. The CDR3 DNA is TGTGCCAGCTCACCTGAGACAGGGGCATACCATGGCTACACCTTC.

The genes are TRBV5-6 and TRBJ2-5; D might be TRBD2 (5 bases). The CDR3 sequence is 15 residues long. The V gene's germline CDR1 is SGHDT and CDR2 YYEEEE. The ends were cut back, 4 bases at V and 7 bases at J, with 20 bases in the middle. CDR3 DNA: TGTGCCAGCAGCCCCCCCACGCTAGACCGGGGGACCCAGTACTTC. Its protein is CASSPPTLDRGTQYF.